This T cell receptor beta chain was sequenced for a study of blood T cells in healthy people across ages. Whole-study context: Using template switching, researchers captured about one barcoded beta molecule for each two T cells.

Total RNA extraction produced at least 5.5 micrograms (per sample) for the study. A second PCR, run for about 7 to 11 cycles, used a sample-barcoded 5' primer plus a J-beta primer mix. TCRdb recomputed calls from the 5' RACE reads with MiXCR, one row per CDR3 protein. The sample contains some 1,500,000 distinct CDR3 sequences, approximately 43% of which appear only once. Germline V CDR1 and CDR2: SEHNR, FQNEAQ (reference sequence). Deletions cut 0 bases from V and 11 bases from J, with 25 bases between. The CDR3 contains 17 residues. Study outcomes and limitations: Changes seen in expanded clonotypes were possibly confounded by donor CMV status left unknown. There were more naive CD4+ cells and higher diversity in long-lived donors than in aged donors.

As to this clonotype: The target antigen is unknown.

Sequences were obtained from blood. This chain uses TRBV7-9 with TRBJ2-5, with D maybe TRBD1 (6 bases). The receptor's source is a woman between 18 and 30 years old in good health. The DNA of the CDR3 is TGTGCCAGCAGCTTAGCGTCTGATAGGCAGGGGATTAATGAGCAGTACTTC. This sequence encodes CASSLASDRQGINEQYF. The variable domain in full, completed from reference TRBV7-9 and TRBJ2-5, reads DTGVSQNPRHKITKRGQNVTFRCDPISEHNRLYWYRQTLGQGPEFLTYFQNEAQLEKSRLLSDRFSAERPKGSFSTLEIQRTEQGDSAMYLCASSLASDRQGINEQYFGPGTRLLVL.